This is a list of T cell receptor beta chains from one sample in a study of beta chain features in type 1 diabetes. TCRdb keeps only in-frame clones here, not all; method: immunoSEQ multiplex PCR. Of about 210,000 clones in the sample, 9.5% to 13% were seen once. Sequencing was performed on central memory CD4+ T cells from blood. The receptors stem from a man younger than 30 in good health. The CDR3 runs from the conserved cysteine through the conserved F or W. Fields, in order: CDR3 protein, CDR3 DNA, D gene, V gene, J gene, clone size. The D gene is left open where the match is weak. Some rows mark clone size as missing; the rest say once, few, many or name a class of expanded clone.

CDR3: CASSRTLPGHGSGANVLTF
DNA: TGTGCCAGCAGCCGAACCTTACCTGGACATGGCTCTGGGGCCAACGTCCTGACTTTC
D: NA
V: TRBV7-2
J: TRBJ2-6
size: NA

CDR3: CSVRPGLASYEQYF
DNA: TGCAGCGTCAGACCGGGACTAGCGTCCTACGAGCAGTACTTC
D: TRBD2
V: TRBV29-1
J: TRBJ2-7
size: few

CDR3: CASRQNSLGIQYF
DNA: TGTGCCAGCCGGCAAAATTCCTTGGGGATTCAGTACTTC
D: NA
V: TRBV7-9
J: TRBJ2-4
size: NA

CDR3: CAISEGGQAWGEQYF
DNA: TGTGCCATCAGTGAGGGCGGACAGGCCTGGGGAGAGCAGTACTTC
D: TRBD1
V: TRBV10-3
J: TRBJ2-7
size: few

CDR3: CSGGDGQLNTEAFF
DNA: TGCAGCGGGGGGGACGGGCAGCTGAACACTGAAGCTTTCTTT
D: NA
V: TRBV29-1
J: TRBJ1-1
size: few

CDR3: CASSALLNTGELFF
DNA: TGTGCCAGCAGTGCCCTGTTGAACACCGGGGAGCTGTTTTTT
D: NA
V: TRBV6-6
J: TRBJ2-2
size: NA

CDR3: CASSFGRTGTIDIQYF
DNA: TGTGCCAGCAGCTTTGGGCGGACGGGGACGATTGACATTCAGTACTTC
D: NA
V: TRBV5-6
J: TRBJ2-4
size: few

CDR3: CAWSVFRTTGNTIYF
DNA: TGTGCCTGGAGTGTATTCAGGACGACTGGAAACACCATATATTTT
D: NA
V: TRBV30
J: TRBJ1-3
size: few

CDR3: CASSLATSGQQFF
DNA: TGCGCCAGCAGCTTGGCGACTAGCGGGCAGCAGTTCTTC
D: TRBD2
V: TRBV5-1
J: TRBJ2-1
size: few

CDR3: CASLSGISYEQYF
DNA: TGTGCCAGCCTTAGCGGGATATCCTACGAGCAGTACTTC
D: TRBD2
V: TRBV28
J: TRBJ2-7
size: many

CDR3: CASSSRDRAFYNEQFF
DNA: TGTGCCAGCAGCTCAAGGGACAGGGCCTTCTACAATGAGCAGTTCTTC
D: TRBD1
V: TRBV11-1
J: TRBJ2-1
size: NA

CDR3: CASSPRGQGSYEQYF
DNA: TGTGCCAGCAGCCCCCGGGGACAGGGGAGTTACGAGCAGTACTTC
D: TRBD1
V: TRBV9
J: TRBJ2-7
size: NA

CDR3: CASSLRTGGREQYF
DNA: TGTGCCAGCAGCTTACGGACAGGGGGCCGCGAGCAGTACTTC
D: TRBD1
V: TRBV7-2
J: TRBJ2-7
size: NA

CDR3: CSAGDRVIQETQYF
DNA: TGCAGCGCCGGGGACAGGGTGATCCAAGAGACCCAGTACTTC
D: TRBD1
V: TRBV29-1
J: TRBJ2-5
size: few

CDR3: CSVQGPENIQYF
DNA: TGCAGCGTCCAAGGACCAGAAAACATTCAGTACTTC
D: NA
V: TRBV29-1
J: TRBJ2-4
size: few

CDR3: CASSQVRDGAEAFF
DNA: TGCGCCAGCAGCCAAGTCAGGGACGGGGCTGAAGCTTTCTTT
D: NA
V: TRBV4-3
J: TRBJ1-1
size: many

CDR3: CAWSVPLARDTQYF
DNA: TGTGCCTGGAGTGTACCACTAGCGCGGGATACGCAGTATTTT
D: TRBD2
V: TRBV30
J: TRBJ2-3
size: few

CDR3: CASSHGLAGERADTQYF
DNA: TGCGCCAGCAGCCACGGACTAGCGGGAGAACGGGCAGATACGCAGTATTTT
D: TRBD2
V: TRBV4-3
J: TRBJ2-3
size: many

CDR3: CASSPGTGGSYEQYF
DNA: TGTGCTAGCAGCCCTGGGACAGGGGGCTCCTACGAGCAGTACTTC
D: TRBD1
V: TRBV7-7
J: TRBJ2-7
size: NA

CDR3: CSVEDWGLAGGEQFF
DNA: TGCAGCGTTGAAGATTGGGGACTAGCAGGAGGGGAGCAGTTCTTC
D: TRBD2
V: TRBV29-1
J: TRBJ2-1
size: NA

CDR3: CASSQEAGGPYEQFF
DNA: TGTGCCAGCAGCCAAGAAGCGGGAGGGCCCTATGAGCAGTTCTTC
D: TRBD2
V: TRBV4-2
J: TRBJ2-1
size: few

CDR3: CSVGVWPYNEQFF
DNA: TGCAGCGTTGGGGTTTGGCCATACAATGAGCAGTTCTTC
D: NA
V: TRBV29-1
J: TRBJ2-1
size: few

CDR3: CSVTSVETQYF
DNA: TGCAGTGTCACTAGCGTAGAGACCCAGTACTTC
D: TRBD2
V: TRBV20-1
J: TRBJ2-5
size: NA